This T cell receptor beta chain derives from a study of vaccination and CD4 T cells after COVID-19. Remarks on this clonotype: Its target is not known.

Sequencing of the DNA from cultured CD4+ T cells was carried out with the Oncomine TCR Beta short-read assay. TCRdb reprocessed the PCR reads with MiXCR, giving one entry per CDR3 protein. The sample records more than 20,000 distinct CDR3 sequences, about 50% being singletons. With 3 bases clipped from V and 5 bases from J, the junction kept 2 bases outside the gene matches. The CDR3 totals 13 residues. As to treatment: roughly 10-day PBMC culture with coronavirus spike peptide pools or control peptides (ViraFEST assay). Sequences were derived from CD4+ T cells from blood, cultured in vitro, sampled before SARS-CoV-2 vaccination. This TCR was sampled from a human donor who received a COVID-19 vaccine. The chain joins TRBV12-3 or TRBV12-4 to TRBJ1-1, with 8 bases lining up with TRBD1. CDR3 residues: CASSFTGGTEAFF. The CDR3 DNA sequence: TGTGCCAGCAGTTTTACAGGGGGTACTGAAGCTTTCTTT.